This T cell receptor beta chain was recovered during a study of human T cells and chemical hapten exposure. This clonotype was seen ten or more times. Looked up from germline, CDR1 is KGHSH and CDR2 is LQKENI. This CDR3 is built from 14 residues. V lost 4 bases and J 1 base, leaving 10 bases between the germline ends. MiXCR, applied by TCRdb to the RACE reads, yields one record per CDR3 protein. The sample gives around 120,000 distinct CDR3 sequences, roughly 15% of which show up once; 0.92% is in the top ten. Time point of the sample: patch test 1, 2 weeks after DPC sensitization. Sample treatment: therapeutic diphenylcyclopropenone sensitization with weekly scalp DPC.

Sample: whole blood, taken in connection with sensitization to the hapten diphenylcyclopropenone (DPC). The source is a man younger than 35 with alopecia areata. Some clones in this sample may be carry-over from other donors' samples. The J gene is TRBJ1-1, the V gene TRBV18; D might be TRBD1 (5 bases). The CDR3 bases are TGTGCCAGCTCACTCCGGGACCCGAACACTGAAGCTTTCTTT. It translates to CASSLRDPNTEAFF.